The rows below give T cell receptor beta chains drawn from one sample of a study of identical twins. MiXCR, run by TCRdb on the 5' RACE reads, gives a single entry per CDR3 protein. The sample carries more than 400,000 distinct CDR3 sequences, roughly 15% recorded once. The data also belong to a second study, concerning yellow fever vaccine responses in identical twins.

The source material was CD4+ T cells sorted from blood. These TCRs come from a woman between 18 and 29 years old in good health. Both conserved end residues are trimmed from each CDR3. Clone size, where shown, is once, few, many, or a class for clones that have expanded.

v_gene	abundance	j_gene	CDR3aa
TRBV20-1	NA	TRBJ2-5	SARDLHHVQETQY
TRBV20-1	few	TRBJ1-2	SARPGQVFLRSYGYT
TRBV29-1	few	TRBJ1-2	SVERGRSGYT
TRBV6-1	many	TRBJ2-1	ASSERERRPLNEQF
TRBV6-6	NA	TRBJ2-5	ASQKGGMETQY
TRBV6-5	NA	TRBJ2-2	ASSYLRPSRNTGELF
TRBV3-1	NA	TRBJ2-7	ASAGLVEQY
TRBV5-1	few	TRBJ2-5	ASSLLTGAQETQY
TRBV9	NA	TRBJ2-1	ASNIPGQGNEQF
TRBV20-1	NA	TRBJ2-1	SARIPGYNEQF
TRBV5-3	NA	TRBJ1-1	ARSLRSQRTEAF
TRBV29-1	NA	TRBJ2-2	SVINAGELF
TRBV27	NA	TRBJ2-1	ASSLRTSGMVEQF
TRBV12-3/TRBV12-4	NA	TRBJ2-1	AIGQGRGNEQF
TRBV7-2	NA	TRBJ2-1	ASSLRTGNNNEQF
TRBV4-1	few	TRBJ2-1	ASSQSSGVYNEQF
TRBV12-3/TRBV12-4	few	TRBJ2-3	ASSGTGTGPPDTQY
TRBV24-1	NA	TRBJ2-1	ATSDGSGLNYYNEQF
TRBV27	NA	TRBJ1-2	ASSLSSPFIYGYT
TRBV6-5	many	TRBJ1-6	ASSYSGGFGNSPLH
TRBV3-1	NA	TRBJ2-4	ASSQGISAKNIQY
TRBV7-9	many	TRBJ1-3	ASSLIRQTDTIY
TRBV10-3	few	TRBJ1-1	AIKSAVTEAF
TRBV5-6	many	TRBJ2-7	ASSLGQGPYEQY
TRBV10-1	NA	TRBJ1-1	ASSESGKSVNTEAF
TRBV5-1	few	TRBJ2-2	ASSYRPLLPGTANTGELF
TRBV10-3	few	TRBJ1-1	AISETKVPNTEAF
TRBV27	few	TRBJ2-3	ASRHLKRENTDTQY
TRBV10-3	NA	TRBJ2-7	ATLAGGEQY
TRBV11-3	NA	TRBJ2-2	ASSLGGFGTSGIFSNTGELF
TRBV10-2	NA	TRBJ2-5	ASSQGQRGSQY
TRBV29-1	few	TRBJ2-7	SVRTEEQY
TRBV12-3/TRBV12-4	NA	TRBJ1-2	ASRAFSTRRGYT
TRBV29-1	many	TRBJ2-7	SVGSESSYEQY
TRBV7-3	few	TRBJ2-2	ASSLDDRARRVGELF
TRBV20-1	NA	TRBJ1-3	SASSVGQGSPIY
TRBV6-1	NA	TRBJ2-1	ASRSPGPYNEQF
TRBV6-2/TRBV6-3	NA	TRBJ2-7	ASRGVGSLREGKMNEQY
TRBV11-2	few	TRBJ2-1	ASSLDVSSGGRF
TRBV19	few	TRBJ2-7	ASSIRGQGIYEQY
TRBV29-1	NA	TRBJ2-1	SVLQGPDEQF
TRBV24-1	many	TRBJ2-7	ATSDSLGNEQY
TRBV3-1	few	TRBJ1-6	ASSQEGFNSPLH
TRBV28	NA	TRBJ1-6	ATRKNLVNSPLH
TRBV20-1	NA	TRBJ2-3	SATRGGGTDTQY
TRBV5-1	few	TRBJ1-1	ASSFSREEAF
TRBV29-1	few	TRBJ2-3	SGSGTPGLDTQY
TRBV27	many	TRBJ1-5	ASSLSSMGNQPQH
TRBV10-3	few	TRBJ2-7	AISLSGSSYEQY
TRBV5-1	few	TRBJ1-1	ASSGTGTPNTEAF
TRBV3-1	NA	TRBJ2-7	ASSQGGSSGNYEQY
TRBV6-1	NA	TRBJ1-1	ASSRLDRQNTEAF
TRBV5-1	many	TRBJ2-1	ASAGIERRPTSEQF
TRBV7-2	few	TRBJ2-1	ASSPSSIYNEQF
TRBV5-6	few	TRBJ2-5	ASSPWWVKFGTEKEETQY
TRBV10-3	few	TRBJ1-2	AISESAGRDYGYT
TRBV12-3/TRBV12-4	many	TRBJ2-3	ASSVPGLAGGPTDTQY
TRBV29-1	few	TRBJ2-3	SVEGSTDTQY
TRBV18	NA	TRBJ2-3	ASSPPLTGVWY